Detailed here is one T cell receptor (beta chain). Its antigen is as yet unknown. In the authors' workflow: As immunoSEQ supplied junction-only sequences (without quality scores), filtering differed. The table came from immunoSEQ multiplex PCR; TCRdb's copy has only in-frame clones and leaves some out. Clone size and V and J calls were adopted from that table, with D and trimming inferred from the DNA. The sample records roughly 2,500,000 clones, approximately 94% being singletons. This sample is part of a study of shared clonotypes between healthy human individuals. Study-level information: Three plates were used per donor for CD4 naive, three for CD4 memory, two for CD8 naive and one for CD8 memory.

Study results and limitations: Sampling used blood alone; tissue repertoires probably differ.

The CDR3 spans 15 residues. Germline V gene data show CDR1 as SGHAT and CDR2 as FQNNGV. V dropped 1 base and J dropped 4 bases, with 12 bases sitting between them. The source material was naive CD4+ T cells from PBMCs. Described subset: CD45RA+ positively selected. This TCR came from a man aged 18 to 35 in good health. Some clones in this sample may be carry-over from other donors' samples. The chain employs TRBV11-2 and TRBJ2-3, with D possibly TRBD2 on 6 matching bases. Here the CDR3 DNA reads TGTGCCAGCAGCTTAGCAGCTCTAGCGCCAGATACGCAGTATTTT. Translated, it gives CASSLAALAPDTQYF.